The 31 T cell receptor beta chains in this list originate from one sample, sequenced in a study of blood T cell repertoires in COVID-19. Here immunoSEQ multiplex PCR was the method, and the copy in TCRdb shows in-frame clones only, minus some. The table records over 450,000 clones, approximately 91% of them present only once. Source material: peripheral blood. These receptors were taken from a woman in her 50s with COVID-19, enrolled during active disease.

This chain connects TRBV11-2 to TRBJ2-2, with D possibly TRBD2 on 5 matching bases. The germline CDR1 and CDR2 sequences are SGHAT and FQNNGV. The CDR3 spans 16 residues. V shed 1 base and J shed 3 bases, with 12 bases lying between them. The CDR3 loop reads CASSLVLGVDTGELFF. In nucleotides, the CDR3 is TGTGCCAGCAGCTTAGTGCTGGGAGTAGACACCGGGGAGCTGTTTTTT.

This sequence joins TRBV5-5 and TRBJ1-1; D may be TRBD1 (5 bases). Germline V gene data show CDR1 as SGHKS and CDR2 as YYEKEE (reference sequence). The V end lost 2 bases, the J end lost 1 base, and 12 bases lay between the germline ends. The CDR3 has 15 amino acids. The CDR3 reads CASSFLGAENTEAFF. The CDR3 nucleotides are TGTGCCAGCAGCTTTTTAGGGGCAGAGAACACTGAAGCTTTCTTT.

This clone was observed at least ten times. The same CDR3 can be traced to other DNA sequences in this sample. The chain couples TRBV4-2 to TRBJ1-3; D not resolved. The V gene lost 1 base and the J gene lost 0 bases, with 13 bases spanning the gap. The CDR3 length is 17 residues. CDR1 is LGHNA and CDR2 is YNFKEQ in the germline V gene. This chain's CDR3 is CASSQVGGRGSGNTIYF. CDR3 bases: TGTGCCAGCAGCCAAGTAGGAGGACGGGGCTCTGGAAACACCATATATTTT.

The genes are TRBV30 and TRBJ1-6; 8 nucleotides line up with TRBD1. CDR3 length equals 14 residues. CDR1 is GTSNPN, CDR2 SVGIG, per germline (reference sequence). Trimming at V came to 3 bases and at J to 8 bases, leaving 6 bases not matched to a gene. The CDR3 here is CAWRADRGYSPLHF. For the CDR3, the DNA is TGTGCCTGGAGGGCTGACAGGGGTTATTCACCCCTCCACTTT.

The chain couples TRBV19 to TRBJ1-5; D gene ambiguous. CDR3 length: 14 amino acids. Germline CDR1 reads LNHDA; CDR2 reads SQIVND (reference sequence). Trimming cost V 7 bases and J 5 bases, with 15 bases left between them. CDR3 sequence reads: CASTPRGRDQPQHF. DNA of the CDR3: TGTGCCAGTACTCCAAGAGGGCGCGATCAGCCCCAGCATTTT.

The chain is built from TRBV9 and TRBJ1-5; possibly TRBD1 for D (6 bases). CDR1 is SGDLS and CDR2 is YYNGEE in the germline V gene. This CDR3 region has 15 residues. Trimming pared 0 bases from V and 5 bases from J, leaving 12 bases between. CDR3 region: CASSVGTGMDQPQHF. The CDR3 nucleotides read TGTGCCAGCAGCGTAGGTACAGGGATGGATCAGCCCCAGCATTTT.

The rearrangement uses TRBV30 and TRBJ1-1, with D perhaps matching TRBD1 (5 bases). The CDR3 runs to 14 residues. Trimming pared 4 bases from V and 0 bases from J, leaving 12 bases between. Germline lookup yields CDR1 GTSNPN and CDR2 SVGIG (reference sequence). CDR3 coding DNA: TGTGCCTGGACGGCGGGACGCTTGAACACTGAAGCTTTCTTT. Translating it yields CAWTAGRLNTEAFF.

The chain combines TRBV5-1 with TRBJ1-1; 7 bases match TRBD1. The CDR3 is 13 amino acids. CDR1 and CDR2 from the germline V gene are SGHRS and YFSETQ. V lost 4 bases to trimming and J lost 3 bases; unmatched junction nucleotides: 3. The CDR3 DNA reads as TGCGCCAGCAGCGTGACAGGGTACACTGAAGCTTTCTTT. As protein: CASSVTGYTEAFF.

This clone was counted once. This rearrangement joins TRBV2 to TRBJ1-5; D gene unclear. The CDR3 is 13 residues long. The germline V gene has CDR1 SNHLY and CDR2 FYNNEI. Trimming stripped 4 bases from V and 1 base from J, with 5 bases between. The CDR3: CASSASSNQPQHF. CDR3 nucleotide sequence: TGTGCCAGCAGTGCGTCGAGCAATCAGCCCCAGCATTTT.

The rearrangement joins TRBV21-1 to TRBJ2-3; the DNA was not used to check the table's D call, TRBD1. TRBV21-1 is classified as a pseudogene. The CDR3 spans 17 residues. The CDR3 loop reads CASSKGPGQGASDTQYF. The CDR3 DNA reads as TGTGCCAGCAGCAAAGGCCCGGGACAGGGGGCTTCAGATACGCAGTATTTT.

J is TRBJ2-1 and V is TRBV6-2 or TRBV6-3; 9 bases are shared with TRBD1. The CDR3 consists of 15 residues. Germline V gene lookup returns CDR1 MNHEY and CDR2 SVGEGT. V was clipped by 6 bases and J by 4 bases; unmatched bases: 7. CDR3 residues: CASSQTGGLYNEQFF. For the CDR3, the DNA is TGTGCCAGCAGCCAGACAGGGGGTCTTTACAATGAGCAGTTCTTC.

V is TRBV2 and J is TRBJ1-5; the match to TRBD1 covers 9 bases. Germline V gene lookup returns CDR1 SNHLY and CDR2 FYNNEI. V shed 6 bases, J shed 6 bases, and the junction held 12 bases outside the gene matches. The CDR3 runs to 16 residues. The CDR3 DNA is TGTGCCAGCAGCCAAGCATTACAGGGGGCCGCTCAGCCCCAGCATTTT. It encodes CASSQALQGAAQPQHF.

V is TRBV6-5 and J is TRBJ1-1; D might be TRBD1 (5 bases). V dropped 7 bases and J dropped 5 bases, with 8 bases sitting between them. This CDR3 is 11 amino acids long. Germline V gene data show CDR1 as MNHEY and CDR2 as SVGAGI. The CDR3 DNA is TGTGCCAGCAACAGACAGACTGAAGCTTTCTTT. Translating it yields CASNRQTEAFF.

The chain joins TRBV18 to TRBJ1-1; 7 nucleotides align to TRBD1. Looked up from germline, CDR1 is KGHSH and CDR2 is LQKENI. The CDR3 has 15 amino acids. V trimming: 3 bases; J trimming: 1 base; junction bases outside the gene matches: 5. CDR3 in DNA: TGTGCCAGCTCACCGTCTGACAGGGCGAACACTGAAGCTTTCTTT. Residues: CASSPSDRANTEAFF.

This clone was detected a few times. The chain combines TRBV5-4 with TRBJ2-2; possibly TRBD1 for D (5 bases). The CDR3 totals 15 residues. Germline assignment: CDR1 SGHNT and CDR2 YYREEE (reference sequence). Trimming pared 4 bases from V and 0 bases from J, leaving 10 bases between. The CDR3 spells CASSPPGTNTGELFF. The CDR3 DNA reads TGTGCCAGCAGCCCGCCAGGGACGAACACCGGGGAGCTGTTTTTT.

The chain links TRBV7-2 to TRBJ1-2; 7 bases map to TRBD1. V lost 5 bases and J lost 5; bases outside the gene matches: 11. The CDR3 totals 15 residues. The germline V gene encodes CDR1 SGHTA and CDR2 FQGNSA. As DNA, the CDR3 is TGTGCCAGCAGCACCCTGACAGGGAATCGTTATGGCTACACCTTC. Its protein product is CASSTLTGNRYGYTF.

V gene TRBV7-8 combines with J gene TRBJ2-7; D not resolved. V gave up 5 bases and J gave up 5 bases, with 10 bases separating them. CDR3 length: 12 residues. Germline lookup yields CDR1 SGHVS and CDR2 FQNEAQ. CDR3 DNA sequence: TGTGCCAGCAGCCCTTGGGCAGACGAGCAGTACTTC. Amino acids: CASSPWADEQYF.

The rearrangement links TRBV15 to TRBJ1-3; 7 nucleotides align to TRBD1. From germline, CDR1 is LNHNV and CDR2 YYDKDF (reference sequence). There are 16 residues in the CDR3. The junction had 5 bases not matched to a gene; V was cut back by 3 bases and J by 0 bases. The CDR3 loop reads CATSRLDRPSGNTIYF. For the CDR3, the DNA is TGTGCCACCAGCAGGCTGGACAGGCCCTCTGGAAACACCATATATTTT.

This clone was recorded a few times. The rearrangement uses TRBV12-3 or TRBV12-4 and TRBJ1-1; 8 nucleotides align to TRBD1. V trimming: 5 bases; J trimming: 9 bases; junction bases outside the gene matches: 8. This CDR3 region has 13 residues. CDR3 in DNA: TGTGCCAGCAGTGATAGCTCAGGGGGCAAAGCTTTCTTT. It yields the protein CASSDSSGGKAFF.

The rearrangement joins TRBV27 to TRBJ2-1, with TRBD2 matching over 8 bases. V shed 8 bases and J 6 bases; nucleotides not matched to a gene: 9. This CDR3 contains 14 residues. Germline lookup yields CDR1 MNHEY and CDR2 SMNVEV (reference sequence). CDR3: CASFALAGANEQFF. The CDR3 nucleotides read TGTGCCAGCTTCGCCCTAGCGGGCGCCAATGAGCAGTTCTTC.

V is TRBV3-1 (or the pseudogene TRBV3-2) and J is TRBJ2-1; weak D call: TRBD2 (6 bases). The CDR3 runs to 15 residues. The ends were cut back, 4 bases at V and 3 bases at J, with 13 bases in the middle. Germline CDR1 reads LGHDT; CDR2 reads YNNKEL (reference sequence). This chain's CDR3 is CASSPTRDFYNEQFF. The CDR3 region has the DNA TGTGCCAGCAGCCCCACGCGGGACTTCTACAATGAGCAGTTCTTC.

This clone was seen a single time. The chain has TRBV10-1 and TRBJ2-1; possibly TRBD2 for D (5 bases). Germline CDR1 and CDR2: WNHNN and SYGVQD (reference sequence). The V end lost 3 bases, the J end lost 0 bases, and 12 bases lay between the germline ends. The CDR3 sequence is 16 residues long. The CDR3, as DNA: TGCGCCAGCAGTGACTCGGGGTCAAGCTCCTACAATGAGCAGTTCTTC. It encodes CASSDSGSSSYNEQFF.

The chain employs TRBV4-2 and TRBJ1-1; D is possibly TRBD1 (6 bases). V was cut by 0 bases and J by 1 base, with 12 bases left in between. Germline-derived CDR1 and CDR2 are LGHNA and YNFKEQ. The CDR3 extends over 16 amino acids. The CDR3, as DNA: TGTGCCAGCAGCCAAGACAACAGGGTTAAGAACACTGAAGCTTTCTTT. As protein: CASSQDNRVKNTEAFF.

The rearrangement links TRBV3-1 (or the pseudogene TRBV3-2) to TRBJ2-5; D possibly corresponds to TRBD2 (5 bases). CDR3 length equals 14 residues. The germline CDR1 and CDR2 sequences are LGHDT and YNNKEL (reference sequence). V was shortened by 0 bases and J by 3 bases, with 8 bases between the two germline ends. The CDR3 DNA is TGTGCCAGCAGCCAAGAACTAGGAGAAGAGACCCAGTACTTC. The encoded protein is CASSQELGEETQYF.

The chain is built from TRBV27 and TRBJ1-5, with 8 bases fitting TRBD1. Germline CDR1 and CDR2: MNHEY and SMNVEV (reference sequence). The CDR3 has 16 amino acids. V trimming: 6 bases; J trimming: 4 bases; junction bases outside the gene matches: 11. CDR3 sequence reads: CASRGSTGVGNQPQHF. The CDR3 DNA sequence: TGTGCCAGCAGGGGATCGACAGGGGTGGGAAATCAGCCCCAGCATTTT.

This chain connects TRBV28 to TRBJ1-2; a weak D match, TRBD1 (5 bases). V was shortened by 1 base and J by 6 bases, with 6 bases between the two germline ends. Germline lookup yields CDR1 MDHEN and CDR2 SYDVKM. The CDR3 has 12 residues. CDR3 residues: CASSLFRDGYTF. In DNA, the CDR3 is TGTGCCAGCAGTTTATTCAGGGATGGCTACACCTTC.

V usage is TRBV12-2 and J usage is TRBJ2-2; no check of the table's D call, TRBD2, against the DNA was made. TRBV12-2 is shown as a pseudogene. The CDR3 is 16 residues long. CDR3 nucleotide sequence: TGTGCAAGTCGCTTTGGCCTCCGGGGGGTCACCGGGGAGCTGTTTTTT. This sequence encodes CASRFGLRGVTGELFF.

The V call is TRBV3-1 (or the pseudogene TRBV3-2), the J call TRBJ1-2, with D possibly being TRBD1 (5 bases). CDR3 size: 14 residues. Germline V CDR1 and CDR2: LGHDT, YNNKEL (reference sequence). Trimming took off 3 bases at V and 8 bases at J, with 16 bases between the two ends. CDR3 coding DNA: TGTGCCAGCAGCCACTGGCGACAGCTAGGAGGCTACACCTTC. It specifies CASSHWRQLGGYTF.

CDR3 sequence: CASSDSRADTQYF. The DNA of the CDR3 is TGTGCCAGCAGTGACTCGAGGGCAGATACGCAGTATTTT. The chain uses TRBV6-4 and TRBJ2-3, with D possibly TRBD2 on 5 matching bases. This CDR3 region has 13 residues. CDR1 and CDR2 (germline): MRHNA, SNTAGT. V lost 0 bases to trimming and J lost 4 bases, with 5 bases between them.

The chain couples TRBV29-1 to TRBJ1-1; 7 positions agree with TRBD1. Germline assignment: CDR1 SQVTM and CDR2 ANQGSEA. V was clipped by 5 bases and J by 6 bases; unmatched bases: 9. This CDR3 has 13 residues. The CDR3 sequence: CSVLRGRVSEAFF. For the CDR3, the DNA is TGCAGCGTTCTTAGGGGGCGGGTATCTGAAGCTTTCTTT.

This chain links TRBV14 with TRBJ1-2, with D possibly being TRBD1 (5 bases). Trimming cost V 0 bases and J 8 bases, with 10 bases left between them. Germline CDR1 is SGHDN and CDR2 is FVKESK. This CDR3 comprises 13 residues. CDR3 coding DNA: TGTGCCAGCAGCCAAGATTGGGGACTGGGCTACACCTTC. Encoded protein: CASSQDWGLGYTF.